This T cell receptor (beta chain) was recovered during a study of immune heterogeneity within non-small cell lung tumors. This clonotype is medium-sized (0.01 to 0.1%) within its sample. Trimming removed 4 bases at V and 7 bases at J, with 11 bases between. The CDR3 is 13 amino acids. Germline V lookup: CDR1 SNHLY, CDR2 FYNNEI. Bulk tumor genomic DNA, roughly 660 ng per sample, was used as template. Biopsy collection occurred during surgery, with several far-apart biopsies per primary tumor. Each patient presented with untreated, newly diagnosed non-small cell lung cancer and received curative surgery. Multiplex PCR relied on 32 V and 13 J primers to amplify TCR beta CDR3. Via MiXCR, TCRdb re-called the multiplex PCR reads, giving one row per CDR3 protein. The table shows about 3,500 distinct CDR3 sequences, with 27% occurring only once.

Sequenced material: lung tumor tissue. The TCR was taken from a man aged 60 to 69 with non-small cell lung cancer. The chain carries TRBV2 and TRBJ1-3, with D possibly being TRBD1 (5 bases). The CDR3 sequence is CASSGQLSNTIYF. CDR3 DNA sequence: TGTGCCAGCAGTGGACAGCTTTCTAACACCATATATTTT. The full variable domain, rest sourced from reference TRBV2 and TRBJ1-3, is EPEVTQTPSHQVTQMGQEVILRCVPISNHLYFYWYRQILGQKVEFLVSFYNNEISEKSEIFDDQFSVERPDGSNFTLKIRSTKLEDSAMYFCASSGQLSNTIYFGEGSWLTVV.